This TCR beta chain stems from a study of vaccination effects on CD4 cells after COVID-19 (dated 2022 in TCRdb). In terms of the full investigation: In the ViraFEST assay, PBMC were stimulated with viral peptide pools, and antigen-specific CD4+ T cell clonotypes were then identified by expansion using TCR sequencing. Pre-vaccine samples from a couple of convalescent patients were drawn 16 days and one week before the first dose, 142 and 148 days after COVID-19 diagnosis. Altogether, approximately 10 COVID-19 convalescent patients and several SARS-CoV-2-naive healthy vaccine recipients made up the full study. Each well held 2 million to 2.5 million PBMC cultured in IMDM containing approximately 5% human AB serum, 9.5 to 10 IU/ml IL-2 and gentamicin, along with about 10 ug/ml peptides. Cultures from other donors in the study were sequenced using the Oncomine TCR Beta short-read assay on an Illumina iSeq 100. Each participant got two doses of an mRNA SARS-CoV-2 vaccine, either BNT162b2 or mRNA-1273. The study compared SARS-CoV-2 spike-specific CD4+ TCR repertoires before and after mRNA vaccination in COVID-19 convalescent patients and infection-naive vaccine recipients.

Beyond this particular receptor, the publication reports: At late post-vaccination timepoints, both infection-induced and vaccine-induced clones showed marked clonal contraction, consistent with waning T cell responses. Among convalescent patients, the spike-reactive repertoire after vaccination was made up mainly of new vaccine-induced clones that were largely distinct from the clones induced by infection. Limitations of the study were the small number of convalescent patients and the absence of early post-infection timepoints.

After more than nine days of culture, CD4+ T cells were isolated with the EasySep CD4+ T cell isolation kit. Convalescent patients had PCR-confirmed SARS-CoV-2 infection between March and December 2020, before Alpha, Beta and Delta variants emerged in the United States. On days 3 and 7, half of the culture medium was replaced with fresh IL-2-containing medium. Unless otherwise noted, each peptide stimulation condition was cultured in triplicate wells. PBMC were separated from whole blood using Ficoll-Paque Plus gradient centrifugation and were then either cryopreserved at -140C or used fresh. The QIAamp micro DNA kit was used to extract genomic DNA from the cultured CD4+ T cells. Library preparation used the immunoSEQ multiplex PCR assay. DNA from the CD4+ T cells that had been cultured and isolated underwent TCR beta CDR3 sequencing. In the authors' own workflow: Non-productive TCR sequences were removed and reads were trimmed to the CDR3 region, keeping CDR3s of at least 7 amino acids. Antigen-specific clonotypes were identified with the MANAFEST web app by comparing expansion in peptide wells against reference cultures. Positive clones required FDR<0.05 expansion versus reference and all other wells, odds ratio above 5, and frequency above 0.1% in two replicate wells. A clonotype was called cross-reactive if it was significantly expanded both in SARS-CoV-2 spike wells and in at least one common cold coronavirus spike condition. CDR3 similarity was assessed by Levenshtein distance with the stringdist R package, and unrooted trees were built with ape in R 3.6.1. TCRdb provides this immuneACCESS table in a form limited to in-frame rearrangements. Some clones are lacking; in checked studies, under half of them reflect an unresolved V gene, and why the rest are absent is not known. Clone size and V and J calls were adopted from that table, with D and trimming inferred from the DNA. Across this sample there are tens of thousands of clones, with approximately 72% seen only once. The ten top clones hold approximately 24% of the sample.

The germline V gene (reference sequence) yields MNHNY for CDR1 and SVGAGI for CDR2. The CDR3 covers 13 residues, taking in both the cysteine and the phenylalanine. Here the CDR3 DNA is all that survives: 39 bases in frame from base 1. Cut back by 3 bases and 12 bases, the V and J ends lie 12 bases apart. This clone was seen a single time. Its specific antigen is unknown. Nothing much larger sits one base from this clone, and base qualities are not available. The sequence joins TRBV6-6 to TRBJ1-6; the D gene assignment is ambiguous. This TCR came from a human donor who had a prior SARS-CoV-2 infection. Material: CD4+ T cells from PBMCs cultured without peptide, obtained before COVID-19 vaccination. The DNA sequence reads TGTGCCAGCAGTTATATGTTTGACAAACCCCTCCACTTT. Its translation is CASSYMFDKPLHF.